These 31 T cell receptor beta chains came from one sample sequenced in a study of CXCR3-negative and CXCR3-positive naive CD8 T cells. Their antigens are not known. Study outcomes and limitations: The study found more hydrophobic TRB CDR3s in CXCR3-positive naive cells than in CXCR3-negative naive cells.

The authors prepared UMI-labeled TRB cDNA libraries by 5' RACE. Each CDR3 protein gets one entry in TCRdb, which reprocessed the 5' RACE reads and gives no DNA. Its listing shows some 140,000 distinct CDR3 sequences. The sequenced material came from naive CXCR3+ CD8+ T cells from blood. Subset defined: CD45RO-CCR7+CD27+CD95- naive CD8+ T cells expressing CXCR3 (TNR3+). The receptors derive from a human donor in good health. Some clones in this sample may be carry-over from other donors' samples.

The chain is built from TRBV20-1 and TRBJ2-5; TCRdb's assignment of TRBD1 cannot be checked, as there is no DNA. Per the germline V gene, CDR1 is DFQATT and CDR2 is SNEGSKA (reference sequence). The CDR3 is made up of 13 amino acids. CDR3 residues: CSAMGHFQETQYF.

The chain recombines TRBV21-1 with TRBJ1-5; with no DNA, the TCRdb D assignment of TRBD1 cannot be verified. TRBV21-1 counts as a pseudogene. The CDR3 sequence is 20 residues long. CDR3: CASSNEPARTRLYSNQPQHF.

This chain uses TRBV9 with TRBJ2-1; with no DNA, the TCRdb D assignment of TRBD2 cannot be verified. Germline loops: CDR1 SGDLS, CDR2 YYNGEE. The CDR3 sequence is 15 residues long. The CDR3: CASSQTSGSIYEQFF.

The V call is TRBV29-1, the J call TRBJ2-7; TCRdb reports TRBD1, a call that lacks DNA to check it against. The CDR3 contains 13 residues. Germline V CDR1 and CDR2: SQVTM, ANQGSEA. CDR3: CSVGTGATYEQYF.

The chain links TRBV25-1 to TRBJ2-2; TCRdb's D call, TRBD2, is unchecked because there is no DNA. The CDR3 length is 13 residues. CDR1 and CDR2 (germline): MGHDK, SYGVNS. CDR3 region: CASRGAGTGELFF.

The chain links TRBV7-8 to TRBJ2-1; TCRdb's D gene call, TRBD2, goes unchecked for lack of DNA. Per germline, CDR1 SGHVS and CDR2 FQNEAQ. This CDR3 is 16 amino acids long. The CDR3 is CASSLRLAGAYNEQFF.

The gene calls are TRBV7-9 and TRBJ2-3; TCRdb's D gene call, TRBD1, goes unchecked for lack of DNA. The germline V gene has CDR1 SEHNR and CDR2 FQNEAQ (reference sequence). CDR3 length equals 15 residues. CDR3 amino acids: CASSAPGRSTDTQYF.

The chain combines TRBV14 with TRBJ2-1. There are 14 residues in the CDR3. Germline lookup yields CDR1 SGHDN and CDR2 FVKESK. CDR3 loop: CASSQVSRYNEQFF.

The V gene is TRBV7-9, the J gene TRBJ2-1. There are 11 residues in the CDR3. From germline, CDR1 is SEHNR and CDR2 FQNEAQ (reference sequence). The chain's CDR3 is CASRVSNEQFF.

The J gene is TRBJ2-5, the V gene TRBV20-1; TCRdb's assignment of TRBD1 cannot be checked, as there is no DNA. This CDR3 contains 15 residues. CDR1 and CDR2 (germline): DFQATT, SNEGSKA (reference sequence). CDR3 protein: CSARGTGGPRETQYF.

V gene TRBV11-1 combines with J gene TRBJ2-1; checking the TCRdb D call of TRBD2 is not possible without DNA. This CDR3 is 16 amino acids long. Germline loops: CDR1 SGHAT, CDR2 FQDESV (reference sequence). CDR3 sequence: CASSLGSASLGNEQFF.

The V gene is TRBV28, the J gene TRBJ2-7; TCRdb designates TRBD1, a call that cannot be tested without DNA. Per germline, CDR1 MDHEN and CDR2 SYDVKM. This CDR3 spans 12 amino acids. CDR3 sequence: CASSPQGNEQYF. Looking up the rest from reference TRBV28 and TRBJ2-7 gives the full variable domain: DVKVTQSSRYLVKRTGEKVFLECVQDMDHENMFWYRQDPGLGLRLIYFSYDVKMKEKGDIPEGYSVSREKKERFSLILESASTNQTSMYLCASSPQGNEQYFGPGTRLTVT.

CDR3 sequence: CASSLTGDRGDVDTQYF. The chain combines TRBV7-3 with TRBJ2-3; TCRdb's D call, TRBD1, is unchecked because there is no DNA. The germline CDR1 and CDR2 sequences are SGHTA and FQGTGA. CDR3 length: 17 residues.

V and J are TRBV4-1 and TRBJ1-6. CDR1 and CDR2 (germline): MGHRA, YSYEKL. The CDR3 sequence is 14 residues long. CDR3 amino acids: CASSLGGLSSPLHF.

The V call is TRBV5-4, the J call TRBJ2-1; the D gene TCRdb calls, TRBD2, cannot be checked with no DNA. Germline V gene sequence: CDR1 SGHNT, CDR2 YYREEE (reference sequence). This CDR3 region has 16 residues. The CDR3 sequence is CASSFRLLAEYNEQFF. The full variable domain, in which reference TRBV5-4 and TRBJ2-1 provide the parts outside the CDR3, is ETGVTQSPTHLIKTRGQQVTLRCSSQSGHNTVSWYQQALGQGPQFIFQYYREEENGRGNFPPRFSGLQFPNYSSELNVNALELDDSALYLCASSFRLLAEYNEQFFGPGTRLTVL.

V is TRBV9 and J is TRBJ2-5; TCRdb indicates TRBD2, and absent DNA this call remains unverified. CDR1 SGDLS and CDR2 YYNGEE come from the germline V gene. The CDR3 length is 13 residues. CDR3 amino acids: CASSSGGAKTQYF.

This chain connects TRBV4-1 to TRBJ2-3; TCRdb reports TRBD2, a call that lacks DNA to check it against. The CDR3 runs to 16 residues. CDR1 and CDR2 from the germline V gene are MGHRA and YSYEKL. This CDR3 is CASSRQAGGLIDTQYF.

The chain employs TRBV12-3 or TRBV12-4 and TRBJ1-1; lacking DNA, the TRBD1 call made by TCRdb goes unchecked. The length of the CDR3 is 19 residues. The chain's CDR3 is CASSLDYGQGVRANTEAFF.

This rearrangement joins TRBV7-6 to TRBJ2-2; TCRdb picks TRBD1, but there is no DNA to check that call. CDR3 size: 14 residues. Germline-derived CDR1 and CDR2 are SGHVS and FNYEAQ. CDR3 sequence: CASTYGQGSWELFF.

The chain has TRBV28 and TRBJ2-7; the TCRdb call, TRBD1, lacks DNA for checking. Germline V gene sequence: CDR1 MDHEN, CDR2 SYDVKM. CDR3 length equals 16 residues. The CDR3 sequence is CASSPPSWTGFHEQYF.

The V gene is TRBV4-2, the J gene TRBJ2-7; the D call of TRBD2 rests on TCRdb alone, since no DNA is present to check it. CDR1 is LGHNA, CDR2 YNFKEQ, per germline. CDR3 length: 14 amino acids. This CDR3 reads CASSQDGLANEQYF.

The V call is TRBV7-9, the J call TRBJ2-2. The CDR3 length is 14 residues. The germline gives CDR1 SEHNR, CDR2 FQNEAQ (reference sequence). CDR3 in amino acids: CASSLDFDTGELFF. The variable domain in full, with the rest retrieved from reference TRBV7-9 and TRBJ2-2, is DTGVSQNPRHKITKRGQNVTFRCDPISEHNRLYWYRQTLGQGPEFLTYFQNEAQLEKSRLLSDRFSAERPKGSFSTLEIQRTEQGDSAMYLCASSLDFDTGELFFGEGSRLTVL.

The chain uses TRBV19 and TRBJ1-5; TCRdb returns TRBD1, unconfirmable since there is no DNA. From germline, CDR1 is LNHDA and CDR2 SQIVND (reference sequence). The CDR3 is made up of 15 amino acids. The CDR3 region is CASSRARGVDQPQHF.

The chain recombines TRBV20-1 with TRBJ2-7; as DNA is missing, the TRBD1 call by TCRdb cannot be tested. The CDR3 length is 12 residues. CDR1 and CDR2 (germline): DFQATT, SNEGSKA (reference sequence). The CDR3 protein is CSAGTELYGQYF.

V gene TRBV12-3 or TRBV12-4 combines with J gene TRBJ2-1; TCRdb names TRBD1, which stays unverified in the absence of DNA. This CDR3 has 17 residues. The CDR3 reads CASSLSVRDRSYNEQFF.

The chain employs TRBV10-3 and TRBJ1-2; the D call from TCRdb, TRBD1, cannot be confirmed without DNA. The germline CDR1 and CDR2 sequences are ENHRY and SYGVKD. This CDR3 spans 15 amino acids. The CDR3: CAISESGGAKYGYTF.

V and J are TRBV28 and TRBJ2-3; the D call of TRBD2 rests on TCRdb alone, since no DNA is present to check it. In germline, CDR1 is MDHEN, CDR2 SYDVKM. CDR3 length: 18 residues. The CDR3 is CASSSSWGGRAEADTQYF.

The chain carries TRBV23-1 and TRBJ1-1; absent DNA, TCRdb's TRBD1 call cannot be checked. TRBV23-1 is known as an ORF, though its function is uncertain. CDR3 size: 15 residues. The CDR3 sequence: CASSQSAGLVTEAFF.

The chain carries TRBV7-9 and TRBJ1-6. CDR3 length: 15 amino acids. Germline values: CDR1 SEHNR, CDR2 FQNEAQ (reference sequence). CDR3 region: CASSLWAAGDSPLHF.

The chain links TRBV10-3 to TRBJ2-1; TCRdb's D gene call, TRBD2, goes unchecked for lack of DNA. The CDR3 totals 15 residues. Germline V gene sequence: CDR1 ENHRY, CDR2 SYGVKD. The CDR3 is CAISSADSSYNEQFF.

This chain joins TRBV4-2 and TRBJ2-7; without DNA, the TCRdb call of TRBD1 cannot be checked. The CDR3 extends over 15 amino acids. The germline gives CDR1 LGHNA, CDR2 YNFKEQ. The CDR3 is CASRRGQESSYEQYF.